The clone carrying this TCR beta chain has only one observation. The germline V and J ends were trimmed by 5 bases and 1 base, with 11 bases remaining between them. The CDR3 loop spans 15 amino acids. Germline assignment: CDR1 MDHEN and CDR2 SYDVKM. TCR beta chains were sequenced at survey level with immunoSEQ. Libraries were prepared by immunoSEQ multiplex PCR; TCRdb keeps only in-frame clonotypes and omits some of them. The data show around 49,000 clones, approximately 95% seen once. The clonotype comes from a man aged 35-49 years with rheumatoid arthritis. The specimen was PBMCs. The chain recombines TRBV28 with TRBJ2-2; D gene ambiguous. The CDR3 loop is CASSPSAKNTGELFF. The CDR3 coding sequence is TGTGCCAGCAGTCCATCGGCCAAGAACACCGGGGAGCTGTTTTTT. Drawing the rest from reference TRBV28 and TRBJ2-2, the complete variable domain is DVKVTQSSRYLVKRTGEKVFLECVQDMDHENMFWYRQDPGLGLRLIYFSYDVKMKEKGDIPEGYSVSREKKERFSLILESASTNQTSMYLCASSPSAKNTGELFFGEGSRLTVL.